This record covers a single T cell receptor beta chain. The antigen remains unidentified. Both previously described methods and listed TCR primers were employed to make bulk TCR libraries. TCRdb itself ran the PCR reads through MiXCR, one entry per CDR3 protein. The sample lists approximately 630,000 distinct CDR3 sequences, roughly 27% occurring once. The data are from a study of molecular identifiers for immune sequencing clone quantification. Looking at the study overall: Four of five RNA aliquots from approximately 20,000 or 100,000 naive CD8 T cells were sequenced.

Points from the study as a whole: The study found clones above 20 RNA copies held over 98% of effector molecules and under 1% in naive cells.

As CD8+CD4-CCR7+CD45RA+ cells, naive CD8 T cells were sorted. The germline CDR1 and CDR2 sequences are MNHGY and SAAAGT. The CDR3 sequence is 14 residues long. V was shortened by 8 bases and J by 5 bases, with 18 bases between the two germline ends. Specimen: naive CD8+ T cells from blood, with Jurkat cell RNA spiked in. Subset here: FACS-sorted CD8+CD4-CCR7+CD45RA+ naive T cells. The receptor was derived from a human donor in good health. Some libraries in this study had Jurkat cell RNA spiked in. This chain joins TRBV6-8 and TRBJ1-1, with D perhaps matching TRBD1 (5 bases). The CDR3 nucleotides read TGTGCCAGCCGCCCTCAGGGTGGAGGTACTGAAGCTTTCTTT. It yields the protein CASRPQGGGTEAFF.